These 27 T cell receptor beta chains originate from one sample sequenced in a study of blood T cell repertoires in COVID-19 (TCRdb year 2020). Library construction relied on the immunoSEQ multiplex PCR assay. Sourced from immuneACCESS, this table was stored by TCRdb with only in-frame sequences that have V and J called. A share of the clones is absent; for the studies checked, an unresolved V gene accounts for under half, and the remainder has no known explanation. In this sample the table shows some 48,000 clones, 85% to 90% of which occur a single time. Jointly, the top ten make up less than 6.5% of the sample. Specimen: peripheral blood. The origin of the receptors is a woman aged 60-75 years with acute or convalescent COVID-19.

This clone has just one count. V gene TRBV4-1 combines with J gene TRBJ2-3, with 10 bases identical to TRBD2. CDR3 length equals 13 residues. Unmatched junction bases numbered 8, after V lost 3 bases and J lost 14 bases. The germline CDR1 and CDR2 sequences are MGHRA and YSYEKL. The CDR3 DNA follows: TGCGCCAGCAGCCACCCAACTAGCGGGGAGAGGTATTTT. Its translation is CASSHPTSGERYF.

This chain links TRBV15 with TRBJ1-3; 10 bases map to TRBD1. V gave up 3 bases and J gave up 5 bases; unmatched junction bases: 4. There are 15 residues in the CDR3. CDR1 and CDR2 from the germline V gene are LNHNV and YYDKDF (reference sequence). CDR3 protein: CATSRPGQGRNTIYF. In DNA form, the CDR3 reads TGTGCCACCAGCAGGCCGGGACAGGGGCGAAACACCATATATTTT.

The V call is TRBV14, the J call TRBJ1-4; unclear D gene. The V end was cut by 4 bases, the J end by 0 bases, with 3 bases between. Germline CDR1 reads SGHDN; CDR2 reads FVKESK. This CDR3 has 13 amino acids. This chain's CDR3 is CASSRTTNEKLFF. CDR3 nucleotide sequence: TGTGCCAGCAGCCGTACAACTAATGAAAAACTGTTTTTT.

This clone was counted a few times. The chain is built from TRBV2 and TRBJ1-5, with D maybe TRBD1 (5 bases). Germline CDR1 is SNHLY and CDR2 is FYNNEI. CDR3 size: 15 residues. Trimming took off 0 bases at V and 5 bases at J, with 11 bases between the two ends. CDR3 protein: CASSEAGREHQPQHF. In DNA, the CDR3 is TGTGCCAGCAGTGAAGCGGGCAGGGAACATCAGCCCCAGCATTTT.

This chain links TRBV5-1 with TRBJ1-1, with a tentative D call TRBD1 (5 bases). V gave up 0 bases and J gave up 6 bases, with 9 bases separating them. This CDR3 has 13 amino acids. Looked up from germline, CDR1 is SGHRS and CDR2 is YFSETQ. CDR3 in amino acids: CASSLGGTAEAFF. Here the CDR3 DNA reads TGCGCCAGCAGCTTGGGGGGCACGGCTGAAGCTTTCTTT.

The chain couples TRBV7-3 to TRBJ2-5; 7 bases line up with TRBD1. The V segment lost 5 bases and the J segment 3 bases; nucleotides outside the gene matches: 9. CDR1 and CDR2 from the germline V gene are SGHTA and FQGTGA. The CDR3 is 15 amino acids. CDR3 residues: CASSKGGSGKETQYF. The CDR3 nucleotides are TGTGCCAGCAGCAAAGGGGGCTCGGGGAAAGAGACCCAGTACTTC.

CDR3 nucleotides: TGTGCCAGCAGCTCCCCGAGGGCAGGGGAAGCTGAAAAACTGTTTTTT. Translation: CASSSPRAGEAEKLFF. The chain links TRBV5-4 to TRBJ1-4; D possibly corresponds to TRBD1 (6 bases). Deletions cut 3 bases from V and 7 bases from J, with 19 bases between. CDR1 SGHNT and CDR2 YYREEE come from the germline V gene (reference sequence). The CDR3 is 16 residues long.

J is TRBJ2-1 and V is TRBV4-2; the match to TRBD2 covers 9 bases. Per the germline V gene, CDR1 is LGHNA and CDR2 is YNFKEQ. The length of the CDR3 is 15 residues. V lost 1 base to trimming and J lost 6 bases; unmatched junction nucleotides: 4. As DNA, the CDR3 is TGTGCCAGCAGCCAAGCCGGTAGCGGGAGCAATGAGCAGTTCTTC. Encoded protein: CASSQAGSGSNEQFF.

The J gene is TRBJ2-7, the V gene TRBV11-2; TRBD2 aligns across 9 bases. In germline, CDR1 is SGHAT, CDR2 FQNNGV. The CDR3 extends over 16 amino acids. V shed 7 bases, J shed 5 bases, and the junction held 15 bases outside the gene matches. The CDR3, as DNA: TGTGCCAGCAACGTAGGGGCGGGAGGGCTTAACCACGAGCAGTACTTC. Translating gives CASNVGAGGLNHEQYF.

This chain connects TRBV5-4 to TRBJ1-2; 9 nucleotides agree with TRBD1. V gave up 3 bases and J gave up 6 bases; unmatched junction bases: 6. The CDR3 length is 14 residues. Germline CDR1 reads SGHNT; CDR2 reads YYREEE (reference sequence). The CDR3 DNA follows: TGTGCCAGCAGCTGGGAGGGACAGGGAAATGGCTACACCTTC. Its protein is CASSWEGQGNGYTF.

V is TRBV3-1 (or the pseudogene TRBV3-2) and J is TRBJ1-1; D gene unclear. The V gene's germline CDR1 is LGHDT and CDR2 YNNKEL (reference sequence). The V end lost 4 bases, the J end lost 1 base, and 10 bases lay between the germline ends. The CDR3 is 14 residues long. In DNA form, the CDR3 reads TGTGCCAGCAGCCTTACCTCCGGGAACACTGAAGCTTTCTTT. Translation gives CASSLTSGNTEAFF.

This rearrangement joins TRBV5-6 to TRBJ1-5; TRBD1 matches 9 bases. Trimming removed 0 bases from V and 5 bases from J; junction bases left unmatched: 3. There are 15 residues in the CDR3. Germline V gene lookup returns CDR1 SGHDT and CDR2 YYEEEE. CDR3 in DNA: TGTGCCAGCAGCTTGGCCGGGACAGGGCATCAGCCCCAGCATTTT. It encodes CASSLAGTGHQPQHF.

This clone has a single count. V usage is TRBV24-1 and J usage is TRBJ1-2, with 7 bases matching TRBD1. CDR3 length: 13 amino acids. Germline CDR1 KGHDR, CDR2 SFDVKD. V dropped 6 bases and J dropped 4; count of bases not matched to a gene: 4. CDR3 region: CATSSDRFYGYTF. CDR3 in DNA: TGTGCCACCAGTTCGGACAGGTTCTATGGCTACACCTTC.

The chain employs TRBV6-5 and TRBJ1-4; no definite D call. V was shortened by 2 bases and J by 7 bases, with 11 bases between the two germline ends. There are 14 residues in the CDR3. The germline CDR1 and CDR2 sequences are MNHEY and SVGAGI. The CDR3 nucleotides read TGTGCCAGCAGTTACGGGCAGTGGGCTGAAAAACTGTTTTTT. Translation gives CASSYGQWAEKLFF.

The chain combines TRBV30 with TRBJ1-2; D might be TRBD1 (6 bases). This CDR3 comprises 12 residues. CDR1 and CDR2 (germline): GTSNPN, SVGIG (reference sequence). V shed 0 bases and J shed 4 bases, with 6 bases lying between them. The CDR3: CAWSVGGYGYTF. DNA of the CDR3: TGTGCCTGGAGTGTAGGGGGCTATGGCTACACCTTC.

The V call is TRBV4-2, the J call TRBJ2-1; 15 bases are a match to TRBD2. This CDR3 spans 18 amino acids. Unmatched junction bases numbered 9, after V lost 0 bases and J lost 9 bases. Germline CDR1 reads LGHNA; CDR2 reads YNFKEQ. The DNA of the CDR3 is TGTGCCAGCAGCCAAGAGAGGACCCGGACTAGCGGGAGGGCTGAGCAGTTCTTC. Its translation is CASSQERTRTSGRAEQFF.

V is TRBV5-1 and J is TRBJ2-3; 12 nucleotides line up with TRBD2. Germline V gene data show CDR1 as SGHRS and CDR2 as YFSETQ. The CDR3 covers 16 residues. The junction had 2 bases not matched to a gene; V was cut back by 3 bases and J by 0 bases. CDR3 in DNA: TGCGCCAGCAGCTGGACTAGCGGGGCTAGCACAGATACGCAGTATTTT. This sequence encodes CASSWTSGASTDTQYF.

The chain couples TRBV12-3 or TRBV12-4 to TRBJ1-1; 9 bases map to TRBD1. This CDR3 has 13 amino acids. Losses at the gene ends were 10 bases for V and 3 bases for J; bases not matched to a gene: 6. The CDR3 DNA follows: TGTGCCACCAAGACAGGGGGGTACACTGAAGCTTTCTTT. It encodes CATKTGGYTEAFF.

The chain is built from TRBV2 and TRBJ2-5; D possibly corresponds to TRBD2 (5 bases). V lost 1 base to trimming and J lost 0 bases, with 12 bases between them. The CDR3 is 16 residues long. The germline gives CDR1 SNHLY, CDR2 FYNNEI. The CDR3 DNA follows: TGTGCCAGCAGTGAAGGGGTAGCGAGACACCAAGAGACCCAGTACTTC. Residues: CASSEGVARHQETQYF.

This rearrangement joins TRBV7-6 to TRBJ2-3, with 8 bases identical to TRBD2. CDR1 is SGHVS, CDR2 FNYEAQ, per germline. CDR3 length equals 16 residues. J gave up 0 bases and V 4 bases, and 6 bases lay outside the gene matches. The CDR3 region has the DNA TGTGCCAGCAGCTGGCGGCCTAGCGGGAGCACAGATACGCAGTATTTT. Its translation is CASSWRPSGSTDTQYF.

This chain joins TRBV5-6 and TRBJ2-3; D is perhaps TRBD1 (6 bases). Trimming cost V 3 bases and J 6 bases, with 20 bases left between them. This CDR3 has 16 residues. CDR1 and CDR2 from the germline V gene are SGHDT and YYEEEE. Written as DNA, the CDR3 is TGTGCCAGCAGCTCCCCCTTTGGGGGCTTGGGGGATACGCAGTATTTT. Encoded protein: CASSSPFGGLGDTQYF.

The rearrangement links TRBV6-6 to TRBJ2-7; 7 positions agree with TRBD1. The V gene's germline CDR1 is MNHNY and CDR2 SVGAGI (reference sequence). The ends lost 6 bases at V and 2 bases at J; junction bases unmatched: 4. This CDR3 has 13 amino acids. The CDR3 here is CASRSTGAYEQYF. The CDR3 bases are TGTGCCAGCAGGAGCACAGGGGCCTACGAGCAGTACTTC.

This chain joins TRBV27 and TRBJ2-7, with 7 nucleotides matching TRBD2. Unmatched junction bases numbered 5, after V lost 2 bases and J lost 1 base. The germline V gene encodes CDR1 MNHEY and CDR2 SMNVEV (reference sequence). The CDR3 loop spans 15 amino acids. The CDR3: CASSLNAGASYEQYF. DNA of the CDR3: TGTGCCAGCAGTTTAAATGCGGGAGCTTCCTACGAGCAGTACTTC.

This chain joins TRBV11-2 and TRBJ2-1, with 7 bases matching TRBD2. There are 16 residues in the CDR3. Germline loops: CDR1 SGHAT, CDR2 FQNNGV. J was trimmed by 0 bases and V by 2 bases; bases with no gene match: 4. For the CDR3, the DNA is TGTGCCAGCAGCTTATATGGGGGGGGCTCCTACAATGAGCAGTTCTTC. Translating it yields CASSLYGGGSYNEQFF.

The rearrangement joins TRBV5-1 to TRBJ2-7; no definite D call. The CDR3 contains 11 residues. With 5 bases removed from V and 4 bases from J, the gap between germline ends came to 7 bases. Germline-derived CDR1 and CDR2 are SGHRS and YFSETQ. The CDR3 region has the DNA TGCGCCAGCAGTTACAGATACGAGCAGTACTTC. Its protein product is CASSYRYEQYF.

In this sample, this clone turned up once. Written as DNA, the CDR3 is TGTGCCAGCAGCCCGGCGGGGGGACCTCTCTATGGCTACACCTTC. This codes for CASSPAGGPLYGYTF. This chain joins TRBV6-5 and TRBJ1-2, with D possibly TRBD1 on 5 matching bases. The CDR3 is 15 amino acids. Germline CDR1 is MNHEY and CDR2 is SVGAGI. V shed 6 bases and J shed 4 bases, with 18 bases lying between them.

This clone was detected only a few times. The V gene is TRBV5-1, the J gene TRBJ1-1; no clear D gene. CDR3 length: 16 residues. The germline V and J ends were trimmed by 0 bases and 2 bases, with 14 bases remaining between them. CDR1 SGHRS and CDR2 YFSETQ come from the germline V gene. CDR3 protein: CASSLAGVGDNTEAFF. The DNA of the CDR3 is TGCGCCAGCAGCTTGGCCGGGGTAGGCGATAACACTGAAGCTTTCTTT.